This T cell receptor beta chain derives from a study of blood T cell repertoires in COVID-19. The wider study: Italy, Spain and the United States were the sources of the convalescent and acute COVID-19 samples. From T cells, B-cell-depleted T cells, or PBMCs came the material, which was cDNA or gDNA.

Per the original methods: Amplifying reference gene primers gave estimates of nucleated cell counts. Sequencing used immunoSEQ multiplex PCR; TCRdb keeps in-frame clones, though not all of them. The DNA was the basis for D and trimming; V, J and clone size are from that table. This sample yields approximately 39,000 clones, of which 80% to 90% are seen a single time; around 24% belongs to the top ten. The germline CDR1 and CDR2 sequences are SGDLS and YYNGEE. The ends lost 3 bases at V and 4 bases at J; junction bases unmatched: 5. The CDR3 has 15 amino acids. J is TRBJ2-1 and V is TRBV9; 9 bases are shared with TRBD1. The sequence came from a man in his fifties with active or convalescent COVID-19. Sequencing used peripheral blood. The CDR3 DNA is TGTGCCAGCAGCGCCCGACAGGGGGGTTACAATGAGCAGTTCTTC. It yields the protein CASSARQGGYNEQFF.